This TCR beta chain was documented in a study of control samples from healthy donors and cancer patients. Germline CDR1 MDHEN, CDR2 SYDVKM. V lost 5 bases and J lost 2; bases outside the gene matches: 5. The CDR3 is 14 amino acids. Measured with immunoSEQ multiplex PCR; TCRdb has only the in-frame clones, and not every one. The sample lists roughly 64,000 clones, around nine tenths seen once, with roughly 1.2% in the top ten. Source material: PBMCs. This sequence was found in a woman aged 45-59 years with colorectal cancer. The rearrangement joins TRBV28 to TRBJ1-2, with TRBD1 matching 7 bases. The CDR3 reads CASSPGQANYGYTF. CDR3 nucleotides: TGTGCCAGCAGTCCCGGACAGGCGAACTATGGCTACACCTTC.